The present T cell receptor (beta chain) was sequenced within a study of a mutant IDH1 vaccine in newly diagnosed glioma. Study-wide findings and caveats: Any relationship between pseudoprogression and changes in top peripheral T cell clonotypes seemed absent.

Time point described: week 35, safety follow-up. Doses comprised 300 ug of mutant IDH1 20-mer peptide each, plus topical imiquimod. On this clone itself: What it binds is not known.

The table came from immunoSEQ multiplex PCR; TCRdb's copy has only in-frame clones and leaves some out. The table lists approximately 45,000 clones, 88% of them singletons, with around 5.4% in the top ten. Germline trimming cut 5 bases from V and 7 bases from J; bases unmatched to any gene: 14. Germline values: CDR1 SGHTA, CDR2 FQGNSA. The CDR3 totals 17 residues. The starting material was PBMCs, obtained from a glioma patient whose treatment included an IDH1 peptide vaccine. The TCR sequence derives from a middle-aged woman with glioma. J is TRBJ1-2 and V is TRBV7-2; TRBD1 matches 12 bases. The chain's CDR3 is CASSRGGQGALGGGYTF. The CDR3 DNA is TGTGCCAGCAGCCGGGGGGGACAGGGGGCGCTCGGTGGTGGCTACACCTTC.